A single T cell receptor beta chain is shown here with its context. Its specificity is unknown. Produced via immunoSEQ multiplex PCR; TCRdb's table is partial and in-frame only. The repertoire holds about 320,000 clones, with roughly nine tenths as singletons. This specimen comes from a study of Ad26.COV2.S vaccination and SARS-CoV-2 variants. The CDR3 spans 12 residues. The V end lost 4 bases, the J end lost 7 bases, and 7 bases lay between the germline ends. Overall study findings and caveats: CD8+ and CD4+ T cells specific for spike reportedly responded with substantial breadth after vaccination.

As for treatment: 15 to 20 received Ad26.COV2.S at low or high dose, single or two shots; about 5 received placebo; per-sample allocation not given. The investigators took samples on day 63 after the first vaccine or placebo injection. Immunization relied on an Ad26 vector, which expressed Wuhan-strain SARS-CoV-2 spike. The rearrangement links TRBV12-3 or TRBV12-4 to TRBJ1-4; D not certain. The specimen comprised peripheral blood, sampled in a trial of Ad26.COV2.S vaccine versus placebo. The clonotype was recovered from a person between 18 and 65 years old who received the Ad26.COV2.S COVID-19 vaccine or a placebo. The CDR3 DNA is TGTGCCAGCAGTTGGAATGGTGAAAAACTGTTTTTT. Translation gives CASSWNGEKLFF.